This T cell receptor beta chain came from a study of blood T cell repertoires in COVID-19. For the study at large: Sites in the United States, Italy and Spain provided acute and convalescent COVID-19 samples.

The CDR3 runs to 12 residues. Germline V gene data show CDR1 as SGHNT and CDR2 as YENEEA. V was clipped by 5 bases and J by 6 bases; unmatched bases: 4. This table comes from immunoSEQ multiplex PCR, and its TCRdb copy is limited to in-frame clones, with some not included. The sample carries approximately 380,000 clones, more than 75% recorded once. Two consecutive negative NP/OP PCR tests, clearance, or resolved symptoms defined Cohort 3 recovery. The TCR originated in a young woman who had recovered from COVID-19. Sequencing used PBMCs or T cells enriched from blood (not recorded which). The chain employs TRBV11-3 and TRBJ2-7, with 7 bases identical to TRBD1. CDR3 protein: CASSAWDSEQYF. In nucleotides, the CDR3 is TGTGCCAGCAGCGCCTGGGACAGCGAGCAGTACTTC.